The present TCR beta chain was sequenced within a study of blood T cell repertoires in COVID-19. Background on the study: The samples span acute and convalescent COVID-19 from the United States, Italy and Spain.

The method was immunoSEQ multiplex PCR; TCRdb's version includes in-frame clones alone and lacks a portion of them. The sample lists roughly 500,000 clones; about 91% were seen once. The V gene lost 4 bases and the J gene lost 3 bases, with 9 bases spanning the gap. The length of the CDR3 is 14 residues. Germline V gene sequence: CDR1 WNHNN, CDR2 SYGVQD (reference sequence). The chain is built from TRBV10-1 and TRBJ2-2; unclear D gene. The sequence was obtained from a man aged 18-30 years with COVID-19, enrolled during active disease. The sequenced material came from peripheral blood. In DNA form, the CDR3 reads TGCGCCAGCAGTGTCATCCGGGACACCGGGGAGCTGTTTTTT. Translation gives CASSVIRDTGELFF.